The 14 T cell receptor beta chains reported below all come from one sample, sequenced in a study of blood T cells in healthy people across ages. With a J-beta primer mix and a sample-barcoded 5' primer, a second PCR ran about 7 to 12 cycles. TCRdb reprocessed the 5' RACE reads with MiXCR, giving one entry per CDR3 protein. The table has roughly 570,000 distinct CDR3 sequences, 25% to 30% seen once; the top ten hold about 18%. Material for sequencing was blood. The source of these receptors is a woman between 70 and 85 years old in good health.

This rearrangement joins TRBV7-9 to TRBJ2-7; 7 positions match TRBD2. The length of the CDR3 is 15 residues. The germline gives CDR1 SEHNR, CDR2 FQNEAQ (reference sequence). The V segment lost 3 bases and the J segment 2 bases; nucleotides outside the gene matches: 7. CDR3 residues: CASSLGGRRAYEQYF. As DNA, the CDR3 is TGTGCCAGCAGCTTGGGAGGGCGGAGAGCCTACGAGCAGTACTTC.

The gene calls are TRBV9 and TRBJ1-3; D not certain. The CDR3 runs 15 residues. V gave up 1 base and J gave up 0 bases, with 8 bases separating them. Germline V gene sequence: CDR1 SGDLS, CDR2 YYNGEE. DNA for the CDR3: TGTGCCAGCAGCGTAATGGGGTCCTCTGGAAACACCATATATTTT. Protein sequence: CASSVMGSSGNTIYF.

The V gene is TRBV20-1, the J gene TRBJ1-1, with D unresolved. V lost 5 bases and J 0 bases, leaving 13 bases between the germline ends. Germline lookup yields CDR1 DFQATT and CDR2 SNEGSKA (reference sequence). CDR3 length equals 14 residues. The CDR3 DNA sequence: TGCAGTGCTGGTGGCCGGGTGCTGAACACTGAAGCTTTCTTT. Translating it yields CSAGGRVLNTEAFF.

The genes are TRBV7-2 and TRBJ1-4; D not certain. The CDR3 is 13 amino acids. CDR1 SGHTA and CDR2 FQGNSA come from the germline V gene. The germline V and J ends were trimmed by 5 bases and 8 bases, with 12 bases remaining between them. The CDR3 nucleotides read TGTGCCAGCAGCCCCCCTGTGCGGGAAAAACTGTTTTTT. Amino acids: CASSPPVREKLFF.

The CDR3 here is CASSQDSRVGAKLFF. The CDR3 bases are TGCGCCAGCAGCCAAGACTCCCGGGTTGGAGCGAAACTGTTTTTT. The chain joins TRBV4-3 to TRBJ1-4; D gene uncertain. CDR1 LGHNA and CDR2 YSLEER come from the germline V gene. Trimming stripped 0 bases from V and 11 bases from J, with 16 bases between. The CDR3 consists of 15 residues.

This clonotype was observed a few times. The CDR3 spells CANSFPGSNYGYTF. CDR3 DNA: TGTGCGAACAGCTTCCCGGGAAGTAACTATGGCTACACCTTC. The rearrangement uses TRBV5-8 and TRBJ1-2; D unresolved. CDR1 and CDR2 (germline): SGHTS, YDEGEE. The CDR3 is made up of 14 amino acids.

This clonotype has just a few counts. One junction end does not reproduce the germline sequence, and a read error may be involved. CDR3 loop: CASSVDPKTGELFF. In DNA form, the CDR3 reads TGTGCCAGCAGCGTAGACCCGAAAACCGGGGAGCTGTTTTTT. The chain combines TRBV9 with TRBJ2-2; no clear D gene. The CDR3 has 14 amino acids. Germline V gene sequence: CDR1 SGDLS, CDR2 YYNGEE.

The gene calls are TRBV20-1 and TRBJ1-2; D not certain. V was trimmed by 0 bases and J by 2 bases, leaving 16 bases between them. Germline CDR1 DFQATT, CDR2 SNEGSKA (reference sequence). The CDR3 length is 16 residues. CDR3 nucleotides: TGCAGTGCTAGAGATTATGGGGAGGGCAGCAACTATGGCTACACCTTC. Its protein is CSARDYGEGSNYGYTF.

This clonotype has a handful of counts. The V gene is TRBV27, the J gene TRBJ2-7; TRBD1 matches 7 bases. V lost 5 bases, J lost 0 bases, and 10 bases stayed unmatched. CDR3 length equals 16 residues. Germline V gene lookup returns CDR1 MNHEY and CDR2 SMNVEV (reference sequence). CDR3 DNA: TGTGCCAGCAGTCCACCGGACAGGCGGAGCTCCTACGAGCAGTACTTC. It is translated as CASSPPDRRSSYEQYF.

This clonotype was recorded a few times. One junction end does not reproduce the germline sequence, and a read error may be involved. The V call is TRBV24-1, the J call TRBJ2-5, with no clear D. From germline, CDR1 is KGHDR and CDR2 SFDVKD. This CDR3 comprises 15 residues. The CDR3 nucleotides are TGTGCCACCAGTGATCGGAAGACGGCTTCTTCTGAGCAGTCCTTC. As protein: CATSDRKTASSEQSF.

The gene calls are TRBV12-3 or TRBV12-4 and TRBJ1-2; D remains ambiguous. The V and J ends lost 3 bases and 3 bases respectively, with 5 bases between them. CDR3 length: 12 amino acids. The CDR3: CASSFSYYGYTF. CDR3 DNA sequence: TGTGCCAGCAGTTTCTCCTACTATGGCTACACCTTC.

This chain uses TRBV5-4 with TRBJ2-7; 12 bases line up with TRBD2. The end of the DNA is better explained by TRBJ2-5, so the J call may be wrong. Looked up from germline, CDR1 is SGHNT and CDR2 is YYREEE (reference sequence). The CDR3 consists of 18 residues. CDR3 bases: TGTGCCAGCAGCTTCGGGGGTCTAGCGGGGGGGCGACAAGAGACCCAGTACTTC. The encoded protein is CASSFGGLAGGRQETQYF.

A remark on this clonotype: Compared with germline, one end of the junction differs, possibly owing to a read error. The V and J genes are TRBV27 and TRBJ2-5, with a possible D match to TRBD1 (6 bases). The CDR3 runs 15 residues. CDR1 is MNHEY and CDR2 is SMNVEV in the germline V gene (reference sequence). For the CDR3, the DNA is TGTGCCGGCAGCCCAGGGACACAGGGTAGGGCGACCCAGTACTTC. Its protein is CAGSPGTQGRATQYF.

The chain couples TRBV7-2 to TRBJ1-1; D is uncertain. The germline CDR1 and CDR2 sequences are SGHTA and FQGNSA. Trimming removed 8 bases at V and 1 base at J, with 17 bases between. The CDR3 consists of 15 residues. CDR3 residues: CASARKRGENTEAFF. The DNA of the CDR3 is TGTGCCAGCGCCAGGAAGCGGGGAGAGAACACTGAAGCTTTCTTT.